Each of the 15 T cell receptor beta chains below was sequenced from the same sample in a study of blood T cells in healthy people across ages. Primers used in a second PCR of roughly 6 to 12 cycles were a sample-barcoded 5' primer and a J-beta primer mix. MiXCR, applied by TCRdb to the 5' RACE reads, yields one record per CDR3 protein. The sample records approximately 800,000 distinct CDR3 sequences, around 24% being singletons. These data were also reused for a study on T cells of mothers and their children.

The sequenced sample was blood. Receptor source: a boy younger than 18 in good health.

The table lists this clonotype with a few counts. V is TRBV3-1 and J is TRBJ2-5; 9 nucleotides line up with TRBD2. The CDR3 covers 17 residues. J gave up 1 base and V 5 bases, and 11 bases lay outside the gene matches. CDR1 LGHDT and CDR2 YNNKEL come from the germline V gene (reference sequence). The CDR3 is CASSTRSSGKFQETQYF. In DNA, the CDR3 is TGTGCCAGCAGCACCCGATCTAGCGGGAAGTTCCAAGAGACCCAGTACTTC.

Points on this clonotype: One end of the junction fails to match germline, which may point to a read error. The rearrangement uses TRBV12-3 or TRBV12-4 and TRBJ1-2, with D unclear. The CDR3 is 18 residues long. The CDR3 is CASSLAAGSGLLNYRYTF. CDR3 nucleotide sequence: TGTGCCAGCAGTTTAGCGGCGGGGTCCGGGCTTTTAAACTATCGCTACACCTTC.

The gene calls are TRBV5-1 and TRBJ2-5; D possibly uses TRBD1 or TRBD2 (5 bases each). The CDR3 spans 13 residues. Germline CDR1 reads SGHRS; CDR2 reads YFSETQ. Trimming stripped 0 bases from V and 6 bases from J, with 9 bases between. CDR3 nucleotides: TGCGCCAGCAGCTTGGAGAGGGGACAGACCCAGTACTTC. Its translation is CASSLERGQTQYF.

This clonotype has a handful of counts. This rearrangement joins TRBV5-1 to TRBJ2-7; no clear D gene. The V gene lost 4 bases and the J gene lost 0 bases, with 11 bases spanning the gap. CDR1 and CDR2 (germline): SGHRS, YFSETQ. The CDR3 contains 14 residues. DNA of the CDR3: TGCGCCAGCAGCCGCTCTGTGAACTCCTACGAGCAGTACTTC. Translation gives CASSRSVNSYEQYF.

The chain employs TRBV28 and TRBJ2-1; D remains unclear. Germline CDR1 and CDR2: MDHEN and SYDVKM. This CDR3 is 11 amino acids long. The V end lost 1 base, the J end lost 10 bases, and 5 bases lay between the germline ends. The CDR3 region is CASSLFREQFF. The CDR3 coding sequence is TGTGCCAGCAGTTTATTTAGGGAGCAGTTCTTC.

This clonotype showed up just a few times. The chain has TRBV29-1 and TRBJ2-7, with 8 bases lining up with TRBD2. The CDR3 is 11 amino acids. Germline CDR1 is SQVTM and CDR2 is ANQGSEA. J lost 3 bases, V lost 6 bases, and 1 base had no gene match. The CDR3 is CSVRGVYEQYF. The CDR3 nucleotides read TGCAGCGTGCGGGGGGTCTACGAGCAGTACTTC.

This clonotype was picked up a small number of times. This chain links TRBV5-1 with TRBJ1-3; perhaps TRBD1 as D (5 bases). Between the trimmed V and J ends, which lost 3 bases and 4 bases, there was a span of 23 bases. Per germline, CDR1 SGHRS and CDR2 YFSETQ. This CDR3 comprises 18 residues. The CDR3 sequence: CASSSPSGADSPGNTIYF. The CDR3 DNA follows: TGCGCCAGCAGCTCCCCGAGTGGGGCAGACTCGCCCGGAAACACCATATATTTT.

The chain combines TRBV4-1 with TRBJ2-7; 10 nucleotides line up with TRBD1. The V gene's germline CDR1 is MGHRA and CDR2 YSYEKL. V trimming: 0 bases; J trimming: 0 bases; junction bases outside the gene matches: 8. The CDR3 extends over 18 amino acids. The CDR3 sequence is CASSQDRGTGVSSYEQYF. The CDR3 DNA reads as TGCGCCAGCAGCCAAGATCGGGGGACAGGGGTTAGCTCCTACGAGCAGTACTTC.

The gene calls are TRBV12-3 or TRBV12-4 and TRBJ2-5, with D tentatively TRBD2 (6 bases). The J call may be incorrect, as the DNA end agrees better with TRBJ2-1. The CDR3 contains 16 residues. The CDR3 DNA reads TGTGCCAGCAGTTTGGGAGCGGGTCGGTATAACAATGAGCAGTTCTTC. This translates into CASSLGAGRYNNEQFF.

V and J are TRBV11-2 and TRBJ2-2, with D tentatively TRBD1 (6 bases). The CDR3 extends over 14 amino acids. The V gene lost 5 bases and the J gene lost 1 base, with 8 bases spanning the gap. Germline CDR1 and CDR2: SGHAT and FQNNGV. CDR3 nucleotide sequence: TGTGCCAGCAGCGCGGACAGGAACACCGGGGAGCTGTTTTTT. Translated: CASSADRNTGELFF.

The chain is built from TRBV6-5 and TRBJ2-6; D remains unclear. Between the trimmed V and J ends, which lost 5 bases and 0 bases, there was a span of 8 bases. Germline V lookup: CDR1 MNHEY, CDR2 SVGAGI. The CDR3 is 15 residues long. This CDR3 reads CASSRTDSGANVLTF. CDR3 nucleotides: TGTGCCAGCAGTAGGACCGACTCTGGGGCCAACGTCCTGACTTTC.

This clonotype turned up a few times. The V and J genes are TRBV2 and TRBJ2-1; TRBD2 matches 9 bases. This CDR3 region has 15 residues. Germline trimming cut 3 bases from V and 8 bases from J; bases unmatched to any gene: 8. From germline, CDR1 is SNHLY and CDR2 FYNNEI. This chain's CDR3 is CASSEKIAGDHEQFF. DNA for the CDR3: TGTGCCAGCAGTGAGAAGATAGCGGGGGACCATGAGCAGTTCTTC.

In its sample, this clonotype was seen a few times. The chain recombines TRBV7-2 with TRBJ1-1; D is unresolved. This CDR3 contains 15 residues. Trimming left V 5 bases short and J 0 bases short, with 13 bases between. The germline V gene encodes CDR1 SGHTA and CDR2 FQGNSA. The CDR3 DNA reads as TGTGCCAGCAGCCGTGTCGTGGTGATGAACACTGAAGCTTTCTTT. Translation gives CASSRVVVMNTEAFF.

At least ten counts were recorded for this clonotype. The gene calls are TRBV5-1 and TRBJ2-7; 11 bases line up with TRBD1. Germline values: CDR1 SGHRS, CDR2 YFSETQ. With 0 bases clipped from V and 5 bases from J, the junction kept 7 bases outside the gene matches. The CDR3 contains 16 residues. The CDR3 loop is CASSLGGTGGQHEQYF. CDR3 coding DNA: TGCGCCAGCAGCTTGGGGGGGACAGGGGGACAGCACGAGCAGTACTTC.

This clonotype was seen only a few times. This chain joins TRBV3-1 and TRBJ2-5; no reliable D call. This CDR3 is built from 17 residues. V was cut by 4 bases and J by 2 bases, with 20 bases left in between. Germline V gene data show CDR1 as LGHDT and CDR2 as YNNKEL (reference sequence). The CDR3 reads CASSLLIKSAPQETQYF. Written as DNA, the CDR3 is TGTGCCAGCAGCCTCCTCATAAAAAGCGCCCCTCAAGAGACCCAGTACTTC.